This TCR beta chain was identified during a study of cytomegalovirus exposure and HLA in healthy donors. Study observations and caveats: Later analysis found that TCR beta chains associated with HLA were more clonally expanded than other, equally common chains.

The CDR3 is 18 residues long. V lost 11 bases, J lost 6 bases, and 21 bases stayed unmatched. Germline V gene sequence: CDR1 LNHDA, CDR2 SQIVND (reference sequence). This clone has only one observation. Its target is unknown. With 60 Vbeta and 13 Jbeta primers, the PCR was carried out. Clones were read by immunoSEQ multiplex PCR, and TCRdb kept only the in-frame ones, dropping some. The table shows more than 110,000 clones, with roughly 10% occurring only once. The specimen was PBMCs. The rearrangement joins TRBV19 to TRBJ2-2; 10 bases map to TRBD2. The origin of this receptor is a man aged 45-65 years in good health and CMV-seronegative. Written as DNA, the CDR3 is TGTGCCCGAAAACACCAGCGGGGGGGCCGGTACGATCCCGGGGAGCTGTTTTTT. It translates to CARKHQRGGRYDPGELFF.